Sequencing of this T cell receptor (beta chain) was carried out in a study of cytomegalovirus exposure and HLA in healthy donors. The repertoire was sequenced with immunoSEQ multiplex PCR; TCRdb's copy has only in-frame clones and lacks some. The data hold 200,000 to 250,000 clones, with about 90% observed a single time. The CDR3 runs 12 residues. Germline V lookup: CDR1 GTSNPN, CDR2 SVGIG (reference sequence). Trimming pared 6 bases from V and 7 bases from J, leaving 12 bases between. The clonotype comes from a young man in good health and CMV-seropositive. The V gene is TRBV30, the J gene TRBJ1-4; TRBD1 is a possible D gene (5 bases). The sequencing sample was made of PBMCs. CDR3 nucleotide sequence: TGTGCCTGCATGCCAGACAGTGAAAAACTGTTTTTT. Translated: CACMPDSEKLFF.